This entry describes one T cell receptor (beta chain). There are a few counts of this clone. The antigen it recognizes is unknown. No clone much larger than this one lies a single base away; base qualities are absent. What this sample's time point label stands for: cells obtained before transplantation from donor or recipient. CD3+CD4+ and CD3+CD8+ populations were FACS-sorted from unstimulated pre-transplant donor and recipient cells taken from spleen or lymph nodes. The data were obtained in a study of graft-versus-host responses after intestinal transplantation (dated by TCRdb to the early 2020s). As for the study more broadly: Multivisceral, liver-intestinal, or isolated intestinal transplants were received by the recipients. Anti-thymocyte globulin induction was given to all recipients, followed by maintenance tacrolimus and steroids for two to four years. Donor T cell macrochimerism was defined as a peak of at least 4% donor T cells among recipient peripheral blood mononuclear cells. Alloreactive clones were identified by sequencing pre-transplant mixed lymphocyte reaction products and comparing these products with unstimulated pre-transplant donor and recipient T cells. Rather than going through the commercial service, samples from a few later patients were sequenced in-house on an Illumina MiSeq and processed with MiXCR. A cohort of 24 intestinal transplant recipients, including one retransplant, was enrolled, and a few patients lacking pretransplant specimens were excluded. Graft-versus-host and host-versus-graft alloreactive T cell clones were tracked in the graft, circulation and bone marrow after intestinal transplantation using bulk TCR-beta CDR3 sequencing.

Preparation of the library involved the immunoSEQ multiplex PCR assay. For most patients, genomic DNA was isolated with the Qiagen DNeasy Blood and Tissue Kit and sent frozen to Adaptive Biotechnologies for TCR sequencing. For most patients, high-throughput TCR-beta CDR3 sequencing of genomic DNA was performed by Adaptive Biotechnologies. As for the authors' bioinformatics: TCR sequencing data for around 19 patients were retrieved from Adaptive's ImmunoSEQ software; a few other patients were processed with MiXCR and VDJtools. To correct CD4 versus CD8 sorting errors, sequences present in both subsets at a frequency ratio below 5:1 were removed. CDR3 nucleotide sequences shared between donor and recipient were removed because the origin of such sequences could not be assigned. To count as alloreactive, a clone needed at least 2-fold expansion over unstimulated cells and a minimum CFSE-low frequency of 0.002% (template counts) or 0.001% (read counts). Clones were considered mappable if detected in sequenced pre-transplant spleen, lymph node, or MLR CFSE-low populations of the donor or recipient. Cumulative frequency of alloreactive clones was calculated as a percentage of all sequences weighted by copy number. TCRdb's version of the immuneACCESS table is confined to in-frame rearrangements and falls short of the full clone set. An unresolved V gene accounts for under half of the shortfall where checked; the remainder is of unknown origin. V and J calls plus clone size are reproduced from that table; the DNA served to infer D and trimming. This sample is represented by about 70,000 clones; about nine tenths of them were singletons. Jointly, the top ten make up roughly 1.3% of the sample.

Summary of the overall study and its limitations: High GvH to HvG T cell clonal ratios were observed in the allografts of patients with donor T cell macrochimerism. Early after transplant, declines in HvG clones were associated with peak levels of circulating GvH clones. GvH clones were detected in recipient bone marrow, and some of these GvH clones were observed earlier in ileal mucosa or blood, consistent with an intestinal mucosal origin. The relatively low number and heterogeneity of intestinal transplant patients limited the conclusions.

Sequenced here: unstimulated CD8+ T cells sorted from spleen or lymph node cells, sampled before intestinal transplant. This TCR derives from a human donor who received an intestinal transplant.

The DNA sequence is given as TGTGCCAGCAGCGTAGAGGGGGTAGGTTCTGAAGCTTTCTTT. It encodes CASSVEGVGSEAFF. The sequence is built from TRBV9 and TRBJ1-1; D gene: possibly TRBD1, on 6 matching bases. CDR1 and CDR2 are drawn from the germline V gene: SGDLS, YYNGEE. Trimming removed 0 bases from V and 6 bases from J, leaving 12 bases between the germline ends. The CDR3 contains 14 residues, cysteine and phenylalanine counted. The kept DNA is CDR3 alone, 42 bases in frame from the first base.